This T cell receptor (beta chain) was found in a study of shared clonotypes between healthy human individuals. As for the study in general: Each donor had three CD4 naive, three CD4 memory, two CD8 naive and one CD8 memory plate. Study-level results: The expectation was that sequencing depth would affect clonotype sharing among donors. Large depth notwithstanding, sorted-subset sequencing proved incomplete by rarefaction.

Original processing notes: Filtering differed since immunoSEQ provided only junctions, with no quality scores. Assay used: immunoSEQ multiplex PCR; TCRdb lists only in-frame clones, some missing. V and J calls plus clone size are reproduced from that table; the DNA served to infer D and trimming. The profile shows a few hundred thousand clones, less than 85% of them singletons. At least ten counts were recorded for this clone. Its cognate antigen is unknown. The V gene lost 1 base and the J gene lost 3 bases, with 16 bases spanning the gap. This CDR3 spans 17 amino acids. Germline values: CDR1 SGHTA, CDR2 FQGNSA.

The chain joins TRBV7-2 to TRBJ1-3; D gene ambiguous. Sequenced sample: memory CD4+ T cells sorted from blood. Subset noted: CD45RA-negative fraction. This sequence originates from a man aged 30 to 39 in good health. The CDR3 loop is CASSLVATARSGNTIYF. The CDR3 bases are TGTGCCAGCAGCTTAGTAGCAACCGCACGAAGTGGAAACACCATATATTTT.